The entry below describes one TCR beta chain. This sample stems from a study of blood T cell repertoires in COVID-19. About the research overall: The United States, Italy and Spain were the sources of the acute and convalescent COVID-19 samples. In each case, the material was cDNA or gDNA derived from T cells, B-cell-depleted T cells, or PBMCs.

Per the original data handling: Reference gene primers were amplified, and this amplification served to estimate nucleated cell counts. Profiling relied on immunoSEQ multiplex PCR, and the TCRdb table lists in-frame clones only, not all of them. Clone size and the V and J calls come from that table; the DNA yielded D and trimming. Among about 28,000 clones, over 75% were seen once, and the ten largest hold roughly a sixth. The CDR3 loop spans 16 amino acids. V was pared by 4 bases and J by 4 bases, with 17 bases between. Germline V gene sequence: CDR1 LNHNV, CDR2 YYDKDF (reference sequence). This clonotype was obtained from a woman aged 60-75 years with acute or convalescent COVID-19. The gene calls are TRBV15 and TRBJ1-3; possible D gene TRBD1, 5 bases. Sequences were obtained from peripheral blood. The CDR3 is CATSTLGQGSGNTIYF. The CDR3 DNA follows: TGTGCCACCAGCACCCTTGGGCAGGGCTCAGGAAACACCATATATTTT.